The entry below gives a single TCR beta chain sequence along with its context. Its antigen is currently unknown. TCRdb's table, derived via immunoSEQ multiplex PCR, lists solely in-frame clones and lacks some. The sample lists about 45,000 clones; roughly two thirds were seen once. This record comes from a study of radiotherapy plus CTLA-4 blockade in lung cancer. The study, taken as a whole, reports: TCR clones of tumor origin grew in blood after radiotherapy plus ipilimumab.

There are 16 residues in the CDR3. V dropped 6 bases and J dropped 6; count of bases not matched to a gene: 17. Per the germline V gene, CDR1 is SGHNT and CDR2 is YYREEE (reference sequence). The chain uses TRBV5-4 and TRBJ1-2; 7 bases are a match to TRBD1. Here the sequenced sample was peripheral blood, taken from a patient treated with radiotherapy plus ipilimumab. The origin of this receptor is a human donor with non-small cell lung cancer who had a complete response to radiotherapy plus ipilimumab. The CDR3 region is CASTTRRAGGSDGYTF. DNA for the CDR3: TGTGCCAGCACCACCCGGCGGGCAGGGGGAAGTGATGGCTACACCTTC.